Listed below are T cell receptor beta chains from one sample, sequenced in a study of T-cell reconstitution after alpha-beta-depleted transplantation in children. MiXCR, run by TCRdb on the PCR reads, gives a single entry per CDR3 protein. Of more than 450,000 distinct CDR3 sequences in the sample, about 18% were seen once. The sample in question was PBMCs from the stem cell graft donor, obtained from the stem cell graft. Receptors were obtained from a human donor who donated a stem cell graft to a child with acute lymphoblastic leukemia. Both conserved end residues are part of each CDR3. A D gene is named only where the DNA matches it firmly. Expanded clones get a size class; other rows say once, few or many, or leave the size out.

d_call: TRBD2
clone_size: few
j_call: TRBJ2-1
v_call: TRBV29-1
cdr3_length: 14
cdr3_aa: CSVQGGSLWNEQFF
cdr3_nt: TGCAGCGTTCAAGGCGGGAGCTTGTGGAATGAGCAGTTCTTC

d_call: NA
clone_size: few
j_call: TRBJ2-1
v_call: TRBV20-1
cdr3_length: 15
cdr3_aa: CSAYSPSRGRDEQFF
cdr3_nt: TGCAGTGCATACTCCCCCTCCAGGGGACGCGATGAGCAGTTCTTC

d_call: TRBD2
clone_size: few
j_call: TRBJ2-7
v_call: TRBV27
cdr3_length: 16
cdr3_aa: CASSSLAGGPRDEQYF
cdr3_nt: TGTGCCAGCAGTTCTCTAGCGGGAGGGCCGCGCGACGAGCAGTACTTC

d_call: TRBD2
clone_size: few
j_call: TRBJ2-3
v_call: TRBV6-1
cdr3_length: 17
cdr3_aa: CASSDPPGLAATDTQYF
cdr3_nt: TGTGCCAGCAGCGACCCACCGGGACTAGCGGCCACAGATACGCAGTATTTT

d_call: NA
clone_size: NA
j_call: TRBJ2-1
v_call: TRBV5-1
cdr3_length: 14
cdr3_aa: CASSLSSPYNEQFF
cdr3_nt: TGCGCCAGCAGCTTGTCGTCACCGTACAATGAGCAGTTCTTC

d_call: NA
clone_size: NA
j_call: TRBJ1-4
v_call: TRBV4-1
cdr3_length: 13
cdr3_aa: CASSGAINEKLFF
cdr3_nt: TGCGCCAGCAGTGGGGCCATCAATGAAAAACTGTTTTTT

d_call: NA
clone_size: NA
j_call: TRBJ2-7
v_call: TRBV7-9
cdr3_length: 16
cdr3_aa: CASSFRRLGSVHEQYF
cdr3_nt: TGTGCCAGCAGCTTCCGAAGACTAGGAAGTGTCCACGAGCAGTACTTC

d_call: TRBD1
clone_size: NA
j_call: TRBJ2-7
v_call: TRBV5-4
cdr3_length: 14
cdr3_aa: CASSLQGSDYEQYF
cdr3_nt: TGTGCCAGCAGCTTACAGGGGAGTGACTACGAGCAGTACTTC

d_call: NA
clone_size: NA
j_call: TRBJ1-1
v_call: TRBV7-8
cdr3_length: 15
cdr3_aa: CASSLGRGRVSEAFF
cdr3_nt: TGTGCCAGCAGCTTAGGGCGGGGGCGCGTCTCTGAAGCTTTCTTT

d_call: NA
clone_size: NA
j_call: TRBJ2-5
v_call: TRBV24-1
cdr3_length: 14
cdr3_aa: CATRGSAGLETQYF
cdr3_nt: TGTGCCACCAGAGGCTCTGCGGGGCTGGAGACCCAGTACTTC

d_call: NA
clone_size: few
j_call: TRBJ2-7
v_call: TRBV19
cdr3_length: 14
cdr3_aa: CASSETGGTYEQYF
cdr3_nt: TGTGCCAGTAGTGAGACCGGGGGAACCTACGAGCAGTACTTC

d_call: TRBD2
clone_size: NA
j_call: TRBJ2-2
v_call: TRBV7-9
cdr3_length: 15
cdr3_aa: CASKTSGRADGELFF
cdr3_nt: TGTGCCAGCAAAACTAGCGGGAGGGCCGACGGGGAGCTGTTTTTT

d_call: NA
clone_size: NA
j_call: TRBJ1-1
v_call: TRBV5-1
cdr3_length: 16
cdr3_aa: CASSLDPGIRDTEAFF
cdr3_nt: TGCGCCAGCAGCTTGGACCCAGGGATACGGGACACTGAAGCTTTCTTT

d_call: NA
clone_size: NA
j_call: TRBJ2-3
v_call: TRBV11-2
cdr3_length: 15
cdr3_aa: CASSQILRGGSTQYF
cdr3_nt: TGTGCCAGCAGCCAAATTCTCCGAGGAGGAAGTACGCAGTATTTT

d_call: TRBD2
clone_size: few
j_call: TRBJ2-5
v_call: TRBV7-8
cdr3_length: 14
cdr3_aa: CASSLAALAGTQYF
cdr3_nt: TGTGCCAGCAGCTTAGCGGCCCTAGCGGGAACCCAGTACTTC

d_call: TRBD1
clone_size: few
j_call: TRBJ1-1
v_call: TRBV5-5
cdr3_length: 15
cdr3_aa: CASRERGPMNTEAFF
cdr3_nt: TGTGCCAGCAGGGAGAGGGGGCCGATGAACACTGAAGCTTTCTTT

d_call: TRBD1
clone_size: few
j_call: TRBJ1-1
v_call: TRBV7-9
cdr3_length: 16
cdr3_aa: CASTKLDRETNTEAFF
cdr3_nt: TGTGCCAGCACCAAGTTAGACAGGGAAACAAACACTGAAGCTTTCTTT

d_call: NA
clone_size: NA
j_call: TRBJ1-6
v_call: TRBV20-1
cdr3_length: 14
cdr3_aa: CSAPGSSYNSPLHF
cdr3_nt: TGCAGTGCTCCTGGATCCTCCTATAATTCACCCCTCCACTTT

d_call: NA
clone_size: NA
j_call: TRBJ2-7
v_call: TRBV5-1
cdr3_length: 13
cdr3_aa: CASSFGGSDEQYF
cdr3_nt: TGCGCCAGCAGCTTCGGGGGTTCCGACGAGCAGTACTTC

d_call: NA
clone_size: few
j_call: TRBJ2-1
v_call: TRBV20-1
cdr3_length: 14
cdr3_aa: CSARGGAENNEQFF
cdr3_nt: TGCAGTGCTAGAGGGGGAGCAGAGAACAATGAGCAGTTCTTC

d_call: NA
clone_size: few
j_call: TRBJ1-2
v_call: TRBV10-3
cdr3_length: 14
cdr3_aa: CAISPLGGQSGYTF
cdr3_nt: TGTGCCATCAGTCCCCTTGGGGGGCAGAGTGGCTACACCTTC

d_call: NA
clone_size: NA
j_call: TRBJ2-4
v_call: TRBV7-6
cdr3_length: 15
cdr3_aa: CASSRAGAPNDIQYF
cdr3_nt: TGTGCCAGCAGTCGAGCAGGGGCCCCTAACGACATTCAGTACTTC

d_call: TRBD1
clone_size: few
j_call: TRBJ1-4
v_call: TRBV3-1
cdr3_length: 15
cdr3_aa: CASSRPRGPGEKLFF
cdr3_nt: TGTGCCAGCAGCCGACCCAGGGGGCCTGGTGAAAAACTGTTTTTT

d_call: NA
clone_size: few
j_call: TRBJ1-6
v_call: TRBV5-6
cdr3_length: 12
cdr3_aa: CASSSSGSPLHF
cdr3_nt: TGTGCCAGCAGCTCCAGTGGGTCACCCCTCCACTTT

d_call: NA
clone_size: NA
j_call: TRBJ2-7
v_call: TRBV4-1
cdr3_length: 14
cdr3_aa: CASSHPLLNYEQYF
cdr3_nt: TGCGCCAGCAGCCATCCCCTCCTAAACTACGAGCAGTACTTC

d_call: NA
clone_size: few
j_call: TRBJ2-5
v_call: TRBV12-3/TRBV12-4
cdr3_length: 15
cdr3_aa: CASSSTTGLQETQYF
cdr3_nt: TGTGCCAGCAGTAGCACCACAGGACTCCAAGAGACCCAGTACTTC

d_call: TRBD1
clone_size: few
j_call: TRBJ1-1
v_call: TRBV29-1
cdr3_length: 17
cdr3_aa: CSVGGQGMQARNTEAFF
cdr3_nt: TGCAGCGTTGGGGGACAGGGAATGCAAGCGAGGAACACTGAAGCTTTCTTT

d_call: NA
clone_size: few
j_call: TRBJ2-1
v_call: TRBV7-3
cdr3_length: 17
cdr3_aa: CASSSQEGTFTYNEQFF
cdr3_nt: TGTGCCAGCAGCTCGCAGGAAGGGACTTTTACCTACAATGAGCAGTTCTTC

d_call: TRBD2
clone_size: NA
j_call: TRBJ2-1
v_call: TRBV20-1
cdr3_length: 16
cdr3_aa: CSARGSGRANHNEQFF
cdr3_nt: TGCAGTGCTAGGGGTAGCGGGAGGGCCAATCATAATGAGCAGTTCTTC

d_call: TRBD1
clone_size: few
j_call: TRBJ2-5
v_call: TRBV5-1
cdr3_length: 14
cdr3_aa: CASSSSRGRETQYF
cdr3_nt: TGCGCCAGCAGCTCCTCGAGGGGGCGAGAGACCCAGTACTTC

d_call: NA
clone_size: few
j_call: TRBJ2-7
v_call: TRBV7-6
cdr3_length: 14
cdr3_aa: CASSSQQEYYEQYF
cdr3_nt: TGTGCCAGCAGCTCCCAACAGGAATACTACGAGCAGTACTTC

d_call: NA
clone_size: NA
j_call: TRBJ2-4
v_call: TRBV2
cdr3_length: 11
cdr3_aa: CASSEARTGYF
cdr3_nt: TGTGCCAGCAGTGAAGCCCGGACGGGGTACTTC

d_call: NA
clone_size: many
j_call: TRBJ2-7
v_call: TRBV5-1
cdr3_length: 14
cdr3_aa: CASSLVGGRYEQYF
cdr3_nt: TGCGCCAGCAGCTTGGTAGGGGGACGCTACGAGCAGTACTTC

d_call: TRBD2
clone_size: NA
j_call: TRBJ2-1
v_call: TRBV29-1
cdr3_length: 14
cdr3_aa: CSVEAGVGYNEQFF
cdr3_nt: TGCAGCGTTGAGGCGGGAGTAGGATACAATGAGCAGTTCTTC

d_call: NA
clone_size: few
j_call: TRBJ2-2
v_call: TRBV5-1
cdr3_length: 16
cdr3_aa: CASSLAGAQITGELFF
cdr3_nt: TGCGCCAGCAGCTTGGCAGGGGCCCAAATCACCGGGGAGCTGTTTTTT

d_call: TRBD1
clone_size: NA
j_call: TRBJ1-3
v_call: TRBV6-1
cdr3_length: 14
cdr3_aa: CASSQDRGLNTIYF
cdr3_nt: TGTGCCAGCAGTCAGGACAGGGGGCTAAACACCATATATTTT

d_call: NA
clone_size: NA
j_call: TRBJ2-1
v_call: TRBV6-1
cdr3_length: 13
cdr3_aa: CASSEIRSHEQFF
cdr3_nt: TGTGCCAGCAGTGAAATTAGATCCCATGAGCAGTTCTTC

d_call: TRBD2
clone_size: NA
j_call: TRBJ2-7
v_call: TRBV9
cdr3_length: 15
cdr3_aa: CASSVGASGAYAQYF
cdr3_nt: TGTGCCAGCAGCGTAGGGGCTAGCGGGGCTTACGCGCAGTACTTC

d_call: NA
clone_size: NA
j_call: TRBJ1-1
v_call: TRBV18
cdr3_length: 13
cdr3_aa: CASSPPSRTEAFF
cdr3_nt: TGTGCCAGCTCACCACCGAGCCGCACTGAAGCTTTCTTT

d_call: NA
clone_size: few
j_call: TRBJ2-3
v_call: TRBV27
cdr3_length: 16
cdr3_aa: CASSSLPTVRTDTQYF
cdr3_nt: TGTGCCAGCAGTAGCCTGCCGACCGTTCGCACAGATACGCAGTATTTT

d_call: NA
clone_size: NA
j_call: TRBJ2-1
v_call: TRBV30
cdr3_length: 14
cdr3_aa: CAWSRSLGVDEQFF
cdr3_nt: TGTGCCTGGAGTCGAAGCTTAGGTGTCGATGAGCAGTTCTTC

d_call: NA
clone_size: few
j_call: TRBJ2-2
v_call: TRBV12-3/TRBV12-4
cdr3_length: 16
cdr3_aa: CASTREVGANTGELFF
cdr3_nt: TGTGCCAGCACTAGGGAGGTGGGCGCGAACACCGGGGAGCTGTTTTTT

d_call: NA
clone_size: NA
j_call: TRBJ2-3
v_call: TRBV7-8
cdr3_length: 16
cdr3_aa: CASSGIDSPSTDTQYF
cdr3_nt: TGTGCCAGCAGCGGGATCGACAGCCCCAGCACAGATACGCAGTATTTT

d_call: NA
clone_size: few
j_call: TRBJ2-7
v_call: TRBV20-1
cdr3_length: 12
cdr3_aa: CSASVGRDEQYF
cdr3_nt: TGCAGTGCTAGTGTCGGTAGGGACGAGCAGTACTTC

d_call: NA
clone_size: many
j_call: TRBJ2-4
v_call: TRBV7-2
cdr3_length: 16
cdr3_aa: CASSLVGTLAKNIQYF
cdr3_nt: TGTGCCAGCAGCTTAGTCGGCACTTTAGCCAAAAACATTCAGTACTTC

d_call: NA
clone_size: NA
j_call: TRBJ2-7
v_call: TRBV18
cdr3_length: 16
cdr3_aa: CASSPSGGTESYEQYF
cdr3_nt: TGTGCCAGCTCTCCAAGCGGTGGGACGGAGTCCTACGAGCAGTACTTC

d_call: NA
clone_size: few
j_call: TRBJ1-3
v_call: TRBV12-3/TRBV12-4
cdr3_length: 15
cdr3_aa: CASSPSATVGNTIYF
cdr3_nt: TGTGCCAGCAGTCCCTCCGCCACAGTCGGAAACACCATATATTTT

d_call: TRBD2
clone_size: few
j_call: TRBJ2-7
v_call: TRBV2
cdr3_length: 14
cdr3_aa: CASRGTSAAYEQYF
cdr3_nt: TGTGCCAGCAGAGGGACTAGCGCTGCCTACGAGCAGTACTTC

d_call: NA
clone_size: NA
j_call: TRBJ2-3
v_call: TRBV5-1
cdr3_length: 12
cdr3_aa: CASSLPGQAQYF
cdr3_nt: TGCGCCAGCAGCTTGCCCGGCCAGGCGCAGTATTTT

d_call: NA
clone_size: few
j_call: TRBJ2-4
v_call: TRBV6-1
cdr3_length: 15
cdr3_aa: CASSRTRGGKNIQYF
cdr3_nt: TGTGCCAGCAGCAGGACCCGGGGAGGCAAAAACATTCAGTACTTC

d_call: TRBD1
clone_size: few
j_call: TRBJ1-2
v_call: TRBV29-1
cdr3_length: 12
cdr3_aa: CSDGTGVGGYTF
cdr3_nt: TGCAGCGACGGGACAGGGGTTGGTGGCTACACCTTC

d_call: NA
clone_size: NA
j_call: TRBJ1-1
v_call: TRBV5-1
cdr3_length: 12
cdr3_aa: CASKSFDTEAFF
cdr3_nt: TGCGCCAGCAAGTCATTCGACACTGAAGCTTTCTTT

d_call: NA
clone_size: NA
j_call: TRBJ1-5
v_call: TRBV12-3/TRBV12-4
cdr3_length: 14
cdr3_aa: CASSFQGINQPQHF
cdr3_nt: TGTGCCAGCAGTTTTCAGGGGATCAATCAGCCCCAGCATTTT

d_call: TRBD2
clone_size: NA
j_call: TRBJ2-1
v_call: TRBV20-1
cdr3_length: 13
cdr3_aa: CSARAGVGYEQFF
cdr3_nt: TGCAGTGCCCGAGCGGGAGTGGGGTATGAGCAGTTCTTC

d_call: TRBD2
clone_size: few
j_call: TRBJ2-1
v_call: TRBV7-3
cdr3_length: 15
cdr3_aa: CASSSQTSGSNEQFF
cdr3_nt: TGTGCCAGCAGCTCCCAAACTAGCGGGAGTAATGAGCAGTTCTTC